The present TCR beta chain was sequenced within a study of T cells in Graves' hyperthyroidism and ophthalmopathy. Findings and limits, study-wide: Appearing also in blood were most of the thyroid clonotypes expanded above 0.001.

Using RNA transcripts as the source, TCR beta CDR3 regions were amplified. HTBI primers were the set used in a first-round RT-PCR of the TCR CDR3. TCRdb fed the multiplex PCR reads into MiXCR, producing one record per CDR3 protein. This sample yields some 500,000 distinct CDR3 sequences, of which around 14% are seen a single time; 15% to 20% belongs to the top ten. This clonotype showed up many times. What it binds is unknown. Patients having uncontrolled infection, another autoimmune disease, pregnancy or lactation were not included. Thyroid ultrasound, orbital computed tomography, clinical symptoms, and serum thyroxine and TRAb underpinned diagnoses. The CDR3 is 14 amino acids. J was trimmed by 5 bases and V by 5 bases; bases with no gene match: 8. Germline V CDR1 and CDR2: SNHLY, FYNNEI.

This TCR came from a woman aged 18-29 years with Graves' hyperthyroidism. This rearrangement joins TRBV2 to TRBJ2-5, with 7 bases fitting TRBD2. The sample consisted of blood. The CDR3 reads CASSSGGRGETQYF. The CDR3 DNA sequence: TGTGCCAGCAGTTCGGGCGGGCGGGGGGAGACCCAGTACTTC.